This TCR beta chain comes out of a study of CD8 T cells in Susac syndrome. Sequencing of TCR beta drew on CD8+ and CD4+ T cells from blood. FACS was used to enrich TEMRA cells, whereas the CD8+ and CD4+ T cells were obtained by negative isolation. Regarding this clonotype: Its antigen is unknown.

This CDR3 spans 13 amino acids. Germline V lookup: CDR1 MNHEY, CDR2 SMNVEV (reference sequence). V was shortened by 3 bases and J by 2 bases, with 7 bases between the two germline ends. Study observations and caveats: The study acknowledged a relatively small number of individuals in its TCR sequencing and HLA analysis.

Random hexamers were used to reverse transcribe about 0.45 to 1 ug of RNA. A single record per CDR3 protein comes from TCRdb applying MiXCR to the immunoSEQ multiplex PCR reads. The sample has about 200,000 distinct CDR3 sequences; around 90% are singletons. The receptor was isolated from a human donor with multiple sclerosis. The rearrangement links TRBV27 to TRBJ1-2; D is perhaps TRBD1 (6 bases). Sequenced: CD8+ T cells from PBMCs. CDR3 DNA sequence: TGTGCCAGCAGTTTGCAGGGGAACTATGGCTACACCTTC. Protein: CASSLQGNYGYTF.